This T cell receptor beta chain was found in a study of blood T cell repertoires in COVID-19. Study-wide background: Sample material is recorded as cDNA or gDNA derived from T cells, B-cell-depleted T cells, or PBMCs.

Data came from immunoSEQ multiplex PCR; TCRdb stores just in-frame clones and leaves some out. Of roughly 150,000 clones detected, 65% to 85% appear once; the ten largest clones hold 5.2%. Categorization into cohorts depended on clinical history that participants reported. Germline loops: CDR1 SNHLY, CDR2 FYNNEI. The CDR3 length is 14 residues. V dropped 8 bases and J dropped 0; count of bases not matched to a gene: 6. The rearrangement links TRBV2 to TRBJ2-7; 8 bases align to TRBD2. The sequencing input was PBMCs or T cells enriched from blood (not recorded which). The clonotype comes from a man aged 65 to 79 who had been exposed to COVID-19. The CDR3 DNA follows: TGTGCCAGCCGCTCCGGGACTAGCTCCTACGAGCAGTACTTC. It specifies CASRSGTSSYEQYF.